The rows below give T cell receptor beta chains drawn from one sample of a study of beta chain features in type 1 diabetes. Profiling relied on immunoSEQ multiplex PCR, and the TCRdb table lists in-frame clones only, not all of them. The sample includes about 900,000 clones, under 20% of them seen just once. Sequenced material: naive CD4+ T cells from blood. These receptors were collected from a woman under 30 in good health. Both conserved end residues are part of each CDR3. The order of the fields is V gene, CDR3 length, CDR3 protein.

v_gene: TRBV10-2
len: 18
CDR3aa: CASRGGAGGLINTGELFF

v_gene: TRBV4-1
len: 13
CDR3aa: CASSHRAGNLSYF

v_gene: TRBV7-2
len: 15
CDR3aa: CASSFGLGLNQPQHF

v_gene: TRBV5-1
len: 14
CDR3aa: CASSLTGSQETQYF

v_gene: TRBV9
len: 12
CDR3aa: CASSYSTDTQYF

v_gene: TRBV4-3
len: 14
CDR3aa: CASSQDHSTYEQYF

v_gene: TRBV28
len: 12
CDR3aa: CASSFFGNTIYF

v_gene: TRBV6-5
len: 13
CDR3aa: CASFQGATGELFF

v_gene: TRBV5-8
len: 15
CDR3aa: CASSFGSTIHNEQFF

v_gene: TRBV10-3
len: 13
CDR3aa: CAISEVQVYGYTF

v_gene: TRBV2
len: 15
CDR3aa: CAKGLAGSGANVLTF

v_gene: TRBV5-4
len: 13
CDR3aa: CASSRPGLYEQYF

v_gene: TRBV9
len: 18
CDR3aa: CASSASYTERVRQETQYF

v_gene: TRBV27
len: 14
CDR3aa: CASSPRFNTGELFF